The 32 T cell receptor beta chains given below trace back to one sample, sequenced in a study of control samples from healthy donors and cancer patients. Using immunoSEQ multiplex PCR, the repertoire was profiled, and TCRdb retains in-frame clones only, with some absent. The sample holds about 44,000 clones, 70% to 90% seen once. The sequenced sample consisted of PBMCs. The receptors stem from a woman aged 55 to 70 with lung cancer.

The CDR3 loop reads CASSRGTGSYEQYF. Here the CDR3 DNA reads TGTGCCAGCAGCCGCGGGACAGGGAGCTACGAGCAGTACTTC. This rearrangement joins TRBV7-3 to TRBJ2-7; 9 nucleotides agree with TRBD1. This CDR3 is built from 14 residues. Germline trimming cut 5 bases from V and 3 bases from J; bases unmatched to any gene: 5. Germline lookup yields CDR1 SGHTA and CDR2 FQGTGA.

The chain uses TRBV7-2 and TRBJ2-2; D is undetermined. Germline V gives CDR1 SGHTA, CDR2 FQGNSA. This CDR3 contains 16 residues. V shed 1 base and J shed 5 bases, with 14 bases lying between them. For the CDR3, the DNA is TGTGCCAGCAGCTTAGTCAGTACGGGTAGGACCGGGGAGCTGTTTTTT. Translation gives CASSLVSTGRTGELFF. Based on the CDR3 plus reference TRBV7-2 and TRBJ2-2, the full variable domain is GAGVSQSPSNKVTEKGKDVELRCDPISGHTALYWYRQSLGQGLEFLIYFQGNSAPDKSGLPSDRFSAERTGGSVSTLTIQRTQQEDSAVYLCASSLVSTGRTGELFFGEGSRLTVL.

The chain uses TRBV28 and TRBJ2-7; weak D call: TRBD2 (5 bases). This CDR3 contains 12 residues. V lost 6 bases, J lost 7 bases, and 13 bases lay in between. CDR1 and CDR2 from the germline V gene are MDHEN and SYDVKM. In nucleotides, the CDR3 is TGTGCCAGCAGCATACTAGTTCGGGAGCAGTACTTC. This sequence encodes CASSILVREQYF.

The V and J genes are TRBV3-1 (or the pseudogene TRBV3-2) and TRBJ2-7; 8 bases are shared with TRBD2. CDR1 LGHDT and CDR2 YNNKEL come from the germline V gene (reference sequence). There are 15 residues in the CDR3. J gave up 3 bases and V 4 bases, and 8 bases lay outside the gene matches. The CDR3 DNA follows: TGTGCCAGCAGCCCTCGGATAGCGGGAATCTACGAGCAGTACTTC. It encodes CASSPRIAGIYEQYF.

The J gene is TRBJ1-5, the V gene TRBV30; D is unclear. The germline V gene encodes CDR1 GTSNPN and CDR2 SVGIG (reference sequence). The V end lost 4 bases, the J end lost 4 bases, and 17 bases lay between the germline ends. This CDR3 contains 15 residues. The CDR3: CAWTAPGGLNQPQHF. The CDR3, as DNA: TGTGCCTGGACCGCTCCGGGAGGCCTAAATCAGCCCCAGCATTTT.

The chain has TRBV12-3 or TRBV12-4 and TRBJ2-3; D ambiguous. The CDR3 is 12 amino acids. Trimming cost V 4 bases and J 3 bases, with 5 bases left between them. The CDR3 here is CASSYLTDTQYF. The CDR3 bases are TGTGCCAGCAGTTACCTAACAGATACGCAGTATTTT.

The genes are TRBV29-1 and TRBJ2-7; the match to TRBD2 covers 9 bases. The CDR3 loop spans 15 amino acids. From germline, CDR1 is SQVTM and CDR2 ANQGSEA. The trim removed 3 bases at V and 0 bases at J, leaving 6 bases unmatched. CDR3 protein: CSVDWASGDSYEQYF. CDR3 DNA sequence: TGCAGCGTTGATTGGGCTAGCGGGGACTCCTACGAGCAGTACTTC.

As concerns this clone: This sample also contains other DNA sequences that code for the same CDR3. The chain recombines TRBV2 with TRBJ1-2; tentative D call: TRBD1 (5 bases). The germline V and J ends were trimmed by 3 bases and 5 bases, with 10 bases remaining between them. Germline CDR1 is SNHLY and CDR2 is FYNNEI. The CDR3 has 13 amino acids. CDR3 sequence (DNA): TGTGCCAGCAGTGAGGGACCGAGGTATGGCTACACCTTC. Residues: CASSEGPRYGYTF.

The chain employs TRBV7-2 and TRBJ2-3; 8 nucleotides match TRBD2. The CDR3 covers 16 residues. Germline CDR1 is SGHTA and CDR2 is FQGNSA. J gave up 4 bases and V 5 bases, and 11 bases lay outside the gene matches. The CDR3 nucleotides read TGTGCCAGCAGCCCCGGGTCGGGAGGGATAGCAGATACGCAGTATTTT. This encodes CASSPGSGGIADTQYF.

The rearrangement uses TRBV29-1 and TRBJ1-1; D is possibly TRBD1 (6 bases). CDR3 length equals 13 residues. Trimming stripped 4 bases from V and 5 bases from J, with 14 bases between. Looked up from germline, CDR1 is SQVTM and CDR2 is ANQGSEA. CDR3 sequence: CSVAGTRSTEAFF. The DNA of the CDR3 is TGCAGCGTTGCAGGGACACGGAGTACTGAAGCTTTCTTT.

The chain carries TRBV25-1 and TRBJ2-1; the match to TRBD2 covers 13 bases. V lost 0 bases to trimming and J lost 6 bases; unmatched junction nucleotides: 8. The CDR3 spans 18 residues. The V gene's germline CDR1 is MGHDK and CDR2 SYGVNS. Here the CDR3 DNA reads TGTGCCAGCAGTGAATATTTACTAGCGGGAGGGAGGGGCAATGAGCAGTTCTTC. This sequence encodes CASSEYLLAGGRGNEQFF. Variable domain in full (rest from reference TRBV25-1 and TRBJ2-1): EADIYQTPRYLVIGTGKKITLECSQTMGHDKMYWYQQDPGMELHLIHYSYGVNSTEKGDLSSESTVSRIRTEHFPLTLESARPSHTSQYLCASSEYLLAGGRGNEQFFGPGTRLTVL.

This CDR3 reads CASSYSSQGDKETQYF. The CDR3 nucleotides are TGTGCCAGCAGTTACTCCTCACAGGGGGATAAAGAGACCCAGTACTTC. The rearrangement uses TRBV6-6 and TRBJ2-5; the match to TRBD1 covers 8 bases. The germline V gene encodes CDR1 MNHNY and CDR2 SVGAGI (reference sequence). The CDR3 length is 16 residues. With 0 bases clipped from V and 3 bases from J, the junction kept 6 bases outside the gene matches.

The J gene is TRBJ1-6, the V gene TRBV6-5; 8 bases fit TRBD1. The CDR3 spans 14 residues. The germline gives CDR1 MNHEY, CDR2 SVGAGI. The V gene end was trimmed by 4 bases and the J gene end by 9 bases; junction bases not matched to a gene: 5. The CDR3 is CASSSTGEGSPLHF. The CDR3 coding sequence is TGTGCCAGCAGTTCGACAGGGGAGGGTTCACCCCTCCACTTT.

This sequence joins TRBV19 and TRBJ1-2, with TRBD1 as a possible D gene (5 bases). The CDR3 runs 15 residues. The V gene lost 8 bases and the J gene lost 6 bases, with 22 bases spanning the gap. Germline CDR1 is LNHDA and CDR2 is SQIVND (reference sequence). CDR3 coding DNA: TGTGCCAGTGCCCCCGAGGCAGGGAGGAACGATGGCTACACCTTC. It specifies CASAPEAGRNDGYTF.

This clone turned up a few times. This chain uses TRBV6-6 with TRBJ2-3; D may be TRBD1 (6 bases). Trimming took 5 bases from V and 3 from J, leaving 15 bases between them. The CDR3 spans 15 residues. The V gene's germline CDR1 is MNHNY and CDR2 SVGAGI (reference sequence). The CDR3 is CASSPVLGATDTQYF. The CDR3 DNA reads TGTGCCAGCAGTCCGGTCTTGGGGGCAACAGATACGCAGTATTTT.

The V gene is TRBV7-9, the J gene TRBJ2-2; 8 nucleotides align to TRBD2. The CDR3 consists of 16 residues. Per the germline V gene, CDR1 is SEHNR and CDR2 is FQNEAQ (reference sequence). Trimming at V came to 6 bases and at J to 4 bases, leaving 10 bases not matched to a gene. The CDR3 loop reads CASSYSGTRITGELFF. The CDR3 bases are TGTGCCAGCAGTTATTCCGGGACTAGGATCACCGGGGAGCTGTTTTTT. Full variable domain (missing parts from reference TRBV7-9 and TRBJ2-2): DTGVSQNPRHKITKRGQNVTFRCDPISEHNRLYWYRQTLGQGPEFLTYFQNEAQLEKSRLLSDRFSAERPKGSFSTLEIQRTEQGDSAMYLCASSYSGTRITGELFFGEGSRLTVL.

V usage is TRBV7-3 and J usage is TRBJ2-7, with 9 bases that match TRBD2. The trim removed 0 bases at V and 0 bases at J, leaving 6 bases unmatched. Germline CDR1 and CDR2: SGHTA and FQGTGA. The CDR3 runs 17 residues. DNA for the CDR3: TGTGCCAGCAGCTTAACGCGGGGGGGGACAGCCTCCTACGAGCAGTACTTC. Amino acids: CASSLTRGGTASYEQYF.

This rearrangement joins TRBV4-2 to TRBJ1-1; D possibly corresponds to TRBD1 (6 bases). Per germline, CDR1 LGHNA and CDR2 YNFKEQ. This CDR3 is 16 amino acids long. V shed 1 base and J shed 0 bases, with 12 bases lying between them. DNA of the CDR3: TGTGCCAGCAGCCAAGTGGGGGGCCCAATGAACACTGAAGCTTTCTTT. Amino acids: CASSQVGGPMNTEAFF.

The gene calls are TRBV7-2 and TRBJ2-1, with no clear D. V was cut by 4 bases and J by 1 base, with 11 bases left in between. CDR3 length equals 15 residues. CDR1 SGHTA and CDR2 FQGNSA come from the germline V gene. The CDR3, as DNA: TGTGCCAGCAGCTCAGAAGCGATATCCTACAATGAGCAGTTCTTC. Amino acid sequence: CASSSEAISYNEQFF.

The chain employs TRBV24-1 and TRBJ1-5; D is possibly TRBD1 (5 bases). In germline, CDR1 is KGHDR, CDR2 SFDVKD. The CDR3 totals 18 residues. V lost 3 bases to trimming and J lost 0 bases, with 17 bases between them. The CDR3 coding sequence is TGTGCCACCAGTGATGGGACGGATGCGGGGTATAGCAATCAGCCCCAGCATTTT. Encoded protein: CATSDGTDAGYSNQPQHF.

The chain uses TRBV29-1 and TRBJ1-4, with 7 nucleotides matching TRBD1. The CDR3 has 13 residues. With 7 bases clipped from V and 8 bases from J, the junction kept 10 bases outside the gene matches. Germline-derived CDR1 and CDR2 are SQVTM and ANQGSEA. CDR3 bases: TGCAGCGGGCTGGGACAGAGTACCGAAAAACTGTTTTTT. Amino acids: CSGLGQSTEKLFF.

The CDR3 coding sequence is TGTGCCAGCAGCCTACAACAAGGAGGCTACACCTTC. This encodes CASSLQQGGYTF. The chain recombines TRBV11-3 with TRBJ1-2; D is ambiguous. V was shortened by 5 bases and J by 8 bases, with 12 bases between the two germline ends. The CDR3 has 12 residues. The germline V gene encodes CDR1 SGHNT and CDR2 YENEEA.

The sample holds a few counts of this clone. The V call is TRBV4-1, the J call TRBJ1-1; D not certain. The CDR3 is 16 residues long. The V and J ends lost 2 bases and 1 base respectively, with 14 bases between them. Germline CDR1 and CDR2: MGHRA and YSYEKL. The CDR3 DNA sequence: TGCGCCAGCAGCCAAAAAAAGGACGGCTCGAACACTGAAGCTTTCTTT. This translates into CASSQKKDGSNTEAFF.

This chain connects TRBV28 to TRBJ2-3; D is unclear. CDR1 and CDR2 (germline): MDHEN, SYDVKM. V was pared by 3 bases and J by 3 bases, with 4 bases between. The CDR3 contains 12 residues. The CDR3 DNA reads as TGTGCCAGCAGTTTTCTGACAGATACGCAGTATTTT. This codes for CASSFLTDTQYF.

In this sample, this clone turned up a few times. V gene TRBV28 combines with J gene TRBJ2-3, with D possibly TRBD1 on 5 matching bases. Germline V gives CDR1 MDHEN, CDR2 SYDVKM. CDR3 size: 13 residues. Trimming cost V 6 bases and J 2 bases, with 9 bases left between them. The CDR3: CASRQGTTDTQYF. CDR3 DNA sequence: TGTGCCAGCAGGCAGGGAACCACAGATACGCAGTATTTT.

This clone was observed once. V is TRBV2 and J is TRBJ1-5; TRBD1 agrees at 7 bases. The germline V gene has CDR1 SNHLY and CDR2 FYNNEI. The CDR3 is 16 amino acids. Trimming removed 7 bases from V and 1 base from J; junction bases left unmatched: 10. The CDR3 sequence is CASKRGGTESNQPQHF. In DNA, the CDR3 is TGTGCCAGCAAGAGGGGCGGGACAGAGAGCAATCAGCCCCAGCATTTT.

The chain carries TRBV7-9 and TRBJ1-5; TRBD1 might be the D (5 bases). Trimming removed 1 base from V and 3 bases from J, with 7 bases in between. Per germline, CDR1 SEHNR and CDR2 FQNEAQ (reference sequence). The CDR3 totals 14 residues. The CDR3 is CASSLDRLNQPQHF. The CDR3, as DNA: TGTGCCAGCAGCTTAGACAGGCTCAATCAGCCCCAGCATTTT. Filled out from reference TRBV7-9 and TRBJ1-5, the complete variable domain reads DTGVSQNPRHKITKRGQNVTFRCDPISEHNRLYWYRQTLGQGPEFLTYFQNEAQLEKSRLLSDRFSAERPKGSFSTLEIQRTEQGDSAMYLCASSLDRLNQPQHFGDGTRLSIL.

This chain links TRBV5-4 with TRBJ2-1; D is perhaps TRBD2 (5 bases). The CDR3 consists of 15 residues. V gave up 0 bases and J gave up 0 bases, with 7 bases separating them. The germline CDR1 and CDR2 sequences are SGHNT and YYREEE (reference sequence). Here the CDR3 reads CASSLVGNSYNEQFF. DNA for the CDR3: TGTGCCAGCAGCTTGGTCGGGAACTCCTACAATGAGCAGTTCTTC.

CDR3 in DNA: TGTGCCAGCAGCTCCGGGGCTAGCATCGATGAGCAGTTCTTC. Protein product: CASSSGASIDEQFF. V gene TRBV7-9 combines with J gene TRBJ2-1; D possibly uses TRBD1 or TRBD2 (5 bases each). V dropped 4 bases and J dropped 8 bases, with 15 bases sitting between them. Germline CDR1 reads SEHNR; CDR2 reads FQNEAQ (reference sequence). This CDR3 contains 14 residues.

This rearrangement joins TRBV7-3 to TRBJ2-5; D is perhaps TRBD1 (6 bases). The germline V gene encodes CDR1 SGHTA and CDR2 FQGTGA. The CDR3 runs to 13 residues. V was trimmed by 6 bases and J by 5 bases, leaving 13 bases between them. CDR3 sequence (DNA): TGTGCCAGCAGTCTAACAGGGTTGGAGACCCAGTACTTC. Translated, it gives CASSLTGLETQYF.

The chain employs TRBV7-6 and TRBJ2-1; 7 bases agree with TRBD2. After removal of 1 base from V and 4 bases from J, the junction contained 4 bases not matched to a gene. The V gene's germline CDR1 is SGHVS and CDR2 FNYEAQ. The CDR3 loop spans 15 amino acids. The CDR3 region is CASSLVSGRYNEQFF. The CDR3 coding sequence is TGTGCCAGCAGCTTAGTTAGCGGGCGATACAATGAGCAGTTCTTC.

The chain combines TRBV5-1 with TRBJ1-1; D not certain. Trimming took 0 bases from V and 4 from J, leaving 7 bases between them. The CDR3 is 13 residues long. Germline V lookup: CDR1 SGHRS, CDR2 YFSETQ. The chain's CDR3 is CASSLGGFTEAFF. DNA of the CDR3: TGCGCCAGCAGCTTGGGAGGTTTCACTGAAGCTTTCTTT.